These 22 T cell receptor beta chains were sequenced from one sample in a study of cytomegalovirus exposure and HLA in healthy donors. The PCR contained 60 Vbeta and 13 Jbeta primers. This table comes from immunoSEQ multiplex PCR, and its TCRdb copy is limited to in-frame clones, with some not included. Among around 200,000 clones, roughly 79% were seen once, and the ten largest hold roughly 2.8%. Sequencing input: PBMCs. The receptors were sampled from a male donor in good health and CMV-seronegative.

CDR3 nucleotide sequence: TGTGCCAGCAGTCATAGCGGGAGGGAGTCAGATACGCAGTATTTT. As protein: CASSHSGRESDTQYF. The V gene is TRBV2, the J gene TRBJ2-3; 11 bases line up with TRBD2. With 5 bases clipped from V and 4 bases from J, the junction kept 5 bases outside the gene matches. The CDR3 spans 15 residues. Germline V gene sequence: CDR1 SNHLY, CDR2 FYNNEI. Full variable domain (outside the CDR3, taken from reference TRBV2 and TRBJ2-3): EPEVTQTPSHQVTQMGQEVILRCVPISNHLYFYWYRQILGQKVEFLVSFYNNEISEKSEIFDDQFSVERPDGSNFTLKIRSTKLEDSAMYFCASSHSGRESDTQYFGPGTRLTVL.

The chain uses TRBV9 and TRBJ2-3; 8 bases map to TRBD1. Per germline, CDR1 SGDLS and CDR2 YYNGEE. Germline trimming cut 3 bases from V and 5 bases from J; bases unmatched to any gene: 11. CDR3 length: 16 amino acids. The CDR3 DNA is TGTGCCAGCAGCGCCGAGGACAGGGTGTTTGTAGATACGCAGTATTTT. Amino acids: CASSAEDRVFVDTQYF.

CDR3 sequence: CASNTSPDSGEKLFF. DNA of the CDR3: TGTGCCAGCAATACCAGTCCGGACAGTGGGGAAAAACTGTTTTTT. V usage is TRBV6-5 and J usage is TRBJ1-4; tentatively, D is TRBD1 (6 bases). CDR1 and CDR2 (germline): MNHEY, SVGAGI. The CDR3 length is 15 residues. Between the trimmed V and J ends, which lost 7 bases and 8 bases, there was a span of 20 bases.

The chain has TRBV9 and TRBJ2-1; 8 bases match TRBD2. The CDR3 has 15 residues. Germline lookup yields CDR1 SGDLS and CDR2 YYNGEE. The V and J ends lost 2 bases and 7 bases, in that order; junction bases with no gene match: 8. The CDR3: CASSVDGGAGNEQFF. CDR3 DNA: TGTGCCAGCAGCGTTGACGGGGGGGCAGGGAATGAGCAGTTCTTC.

The genes are TRBV7-7 and TRBJ2-1; TRBD1 agrees at 8 bases. Trimming took 1 base from V and 4 from J; bases not matched to a gene: 3. Germline lookup yields CDR1 SSHAT and CDR2 FNYEAQ (reference sequence). The CDR3 is 15 residues long. DNA of the CDR3: TGTGCCAGCAGCTTAGACGGGACAGGTTACAATGAGCAGTTCTTC. It translates to CASSLDGTGYNEQFF.

A few counts support this clone. The chain has TRBV6-5 and TRBJ1-4, with D uncertain. There are 14 residues in the CDR3. Germline CDR1 is MNHEY and CDR2 is SVGAGI. Deletions cut 4 bases from V and 8 bases from J, with 14 bases between. CDR3 in amino acids: CASSLDLLGEKLFF. As DNA, the CDR3 is TGTGCCAGCAGTTTAGATCTACTAGGAGAAAAACTGTTTTTT.

This clone was counted a few times. The V and J genes are TRBV9 and TRBJ1-1; TRBD1 might be the D (6 bases). Germline V gene data show CDR1 as SGDLS and CDR2 as YYNGEE. The CDR3 consists of 15 residues. The V end was cut by 0 bases, the J end by 5 bases, with 14 bases between. CDR3 sequence (DNA): TGTGCCAGCAGCGTAGGGTGGGGGGGCTGGACTGAAGCTTTCTTT. Translation gives CASSVGWGGWTEAFF.

This chain uses TRBV25-1 with TRBJ2-3; TRBD1 is a possible D gene (5 bases). CDR3 size: 14 residues. Germline CDR1 reads MGHDK; CDR2 reads SYGVNS. V dropped 3 bases and J dropped 0 bases, with 7 bases sitting between them. The CDR3 DNA is TGTGCCAGCAGTGATCCAGGGAGCACAGATACGCAGTATTTT. Its translation is CASSDPGSTDTQYF.

The gene calls are TRBV6-5 and TRBJ1-6; TRBD1 matches at 7 bases. Germline loops: CDR1 MNHEY, CDR2 SVGAGI. This CDR3 comprises 14 residues. The V and J ends lost 9 bases and 7 bases, in that order; junction bases with no gene match: 9. CDR3 sequence (DNA): TGTGCCAGTGAAATGGGACAGATAAATTCACCCCTCCACTTT. It yields the protein CASEMGQINSPLHF.

The CDR3 loop reads CAWSWGGGSFNQPQHF. CDR3 in DNA: TGTGCCTGGAGTTGGGGGGGAGGGTCTTTCAATCAGCCCCAGCATTTT. The chain combines TRBV30 with TRBJ1-5, with D possibly being TRBD1 (5 bases). CDR3 size: 16 residues. The germline V and J ends were trimmed by 2 bases and 3 bases, with 17 bases remaining between them. Germline CDR1 reads GTSNPN; CDR2 reads SVGIG (reference sequence).

V and J are TRBV27 and TRBJ2-1; the match to TRBD2 covers 10 bases. The CDR3 sequence is 16 residues long. The V segment lost 5 bases and the J segment 3 bases; nucleotides outside the gene matches: 7. Germline V gene lookup returns CDR1 MNHEY and CDR2 SMNVEV (reference sequence). The CDR3 loop reads CASSPYSGGFYNEQFF. CDR3 nucleotide sequence: TGTGCCAGCAGTCCGTATAGCGGGGGGTTCTACAATGAGCAGTTCTTC.

This clone was picked up a small number of times. The rearrangement joins TRBV12-5 to TRBJ2-7; D is possibly TRBD1 (5 bases). This CDR3 has 13 residues. Trimming removed 0 bases from V and 4 bases from J, with 7 bases in between. Germline CDR1 is LGHNT and CDR2 is FRNRAP. CDR3 amino acids: CASGLVRGYEQYF. The CDR3 DNA follows: TGTGCTAGTGGTTTGGTAAGGGGTTACGAGCAGTACTTC.

The chain links TRBV2 to TRBJ2-7; D possibly corresponds to TRBD2 (6 bases). V gave up 8 bases and J gave up 4 bases, with 18 bases separating them. This CDR3 is 14 amino acids long. Germline CDR1 is SNHLY and CDR2 is FYNNEI. CDR3 DNA sequence: TGTGCCAGCGGGGGAGGCAGGGCACAGTACGAGCAGTACTTC. Translated, it gives CASGGGRAQYEQYF.

This clone appeared once. V and J are TRBV6-1 and TRBJ1-1; D may be TRBD1 (6 bases). The germline V gene encodes CDR1 MNHNS and CDR2 SASEGT. V dropped 4 bases and J dropped 11 bases, with 23 bases sitting between them. The CDR3 is 15 residues long. For the CDR3, the DNA is TGTGCCAGCAGTGCATTGGGAGGGGGGGCGATGTGGGCTTTCTTT. Protein sequence: CASSALGGGAMWAFF.

There are a few counts of this clone. V gene TRBV5-1 combines with J gene TRBJ1-1; TRBD1 matches 8 bases. The CDR3 is made up of 19 amino acids. Germline V gives CDR1 SGHRS, CDR2 YFSETQ. V shed 0 bases and J 0 bases; nucleotides not matched to a gene: 13. CDR3 residues: CASSLEDRGPKGMNTEAFF. CDR3 DNA: TGCGCCAGCAGCTTGGAAGACAGGGGCCCAAAGGGCATGAACACTGAAGCTTTCTTT.

The chain joins TRBV13 to TRBJ2-7; 10 bases match TRBD2. Germline loops: CDR1 PRHDT, CDR2 FYEKMQ (reference sequence). V lost 5 bases and J lost 3; bases outside the gene matches: 7. The CDR3 runs 15 residues. The CDR3 nucleotides read TGTGCCAGCAGCGCGAGCGGGAGGGCCCTCTACGAGCAGTACTTC. Encoded protein: CASSASGRALYEQYF.

This clone was seen a few times. The rearrangement links TRBV5-1 to TRBJ1-1, with 7 bases that match TRBD1. V lost 6 bases, J lost 3 bases, and 8 bases stayed unmatched. Germline V gives CDR1 SGHRS, CDR2 YFSETQ. The length of the CDR3 is 14 residues. The CDR3 DNA follows: TGCGCCAGCACAAGCGGACAGGCGTACACTGAAGCTTTCTTT. This gives the protein CASTSGQAYTEAFF. Full variable domain (rest looked up from reference TRBV5-1 and TRBJ1-1): KAGVTQTPRYLIKTRGQQVTLSCSPISGHRSVSWYQQTPGQGLQFLFEYFSETQRNKGNFPGRFSGRQFSNSRSEMNVSTLELGDSALYLCASTSGQAYTEAFFGQGTRLTVV.

The chain is built from TRBV4-1 and TRBJ2-7; TRBD2 is a possible D gene (5 bases). The V and J ends lost 0 bases and 6 bases respectively, with 9 bases between them. The CDR3 covers 13 residues. CDR1 and CDR2 from the germline V gene are MGHRA and YSYEKL. This chain's CDR3 is CASSQDIGGEQYF. The CDR3 bases are TGCGCCAGCAGCCAAGACATTGGAGGCGAGCAGTACTTC.

V is TRBV4-3 and J is TRBJ2-3, with 10 bases identical to TRBD2. Trimming took 4 bases from V and 5 from J; bases not matched to a gene: 6. Germline assignment: CDR1 LGHNA and CDR2 YSLEER. The CDR3 length is 15 residues. The chain's CDR3 is CASSPLLAGGDTQYF. CDR3 in DNA: TGCGCCAGCAGCCCGCTATTAGCGGGAGGAGATACGCAGTATTTT.

The V gene is TRBV9, the J gene TRBJ2-1; weak D call: TRBD2 (5 bases). Germline V gene data show CDR1 as SGDLS and CDR2 as YYNGEE. V was shortened by 2 bases and J by 5 bases, with 14 bases between the two germline ends. This CDR3 comprises 15 residues. The CDR3 here is CASSVYGLLNNEQFF. Written as DNA, the CDR3 is TGTGCCAGCAGCGTGTACGGACTCCTAAACAATGAGCAGTTCTTC.

The V gene is TRBV4-1, the J gene TRBJ2-1; weak D call: TRBD2 (6 bases). The CDR3 loop spans 17 amino acids. The V and J ends lost 0 bases and 0 bases respectively, with 12 bases between them. Germline CDR1 reads MGHRA; CDR2 reads YSYEKL. The CDR3 loop is CASSQDPEGSSYNEQFF. The CDR3, as DNA: TGCGCCAGCAGCCAAGATCCGGAGGGGAGCTCCTACAATGAGCAGTTCTTC.

The chain carries TRBV28 and TRBJ1-2, with D hard to call. Looked up from germline, CDR1 is MDHEN and CDR2 is SYDVKM. There are 11 residues in the CDR3. Deletions cut 4 bases from V and 5 bases from J, with 5 bases between. CDR3 DNA sequence: TGTGCCAGCAGTTCCCAGTATGGCTACACCTTC. It encodes CASSSQYGYTF.